The 7 T cell receptor beta chains reported below all come from one sample, sequenced in a study of cytomegalovirus exposure and HLA in healthy donors. PCR primers comprised 60 Vbeta and 13 Jbeta primers. Assay used: immunoSEQ multiplex PCR; TCRdb lists only in-frame clones, some missing. The profile shows approximately 110,000 clones, roughly three quarters of them singletons. The source material was PBMCs. These receptors were obtained from a man between 40 and 49 years old in good health and CMV-seropositive.

J is TRBJ2-5 and V is TRBV7-3, with D possibly being TRBD1 (7 bases). CDR1 and CDR2 from the germline V gene are SGHTA and FQGTGA. The CDR3 is 14 residues long. The V end was cut by 5 bases, the J end by 6 bases, with 16 bases between. CDR3 region: CASSPGGTAKTQYF. The CDR3 bases are TGTGCCAGCAGCCCAGGCGGGACAGCCAAGACCCAGTACTTC. The full variable domain, its missing parts supplied by reference TRBV7-3 and TRBJ2-5, is GAGVSQTPSNKVTEKGKYVELRCDPISGHTALYWYRQSLGQGPEFLIYFQGTGAADDSGLPNDRFFAVRPEGSVSTLKIQRTERGDSAVYLCASSPGGTAKTQYFGPGTRLLVL.

J is TRBJ1-1 and V is TRBV7-3; the D is unclear. CDR3 size: 13 residues. Germline CDR1 reads SGHTA; CDR2 reads FQGTGA. V was clipped by 4 bases and J by 1 base, with 7 bases between them. The CDR3: CASSYTENTEAFF. The CDR3 region has the DNA TGTGCCAGCAGCTATACAGAGAACACTGAAGCTTTCTTT.

The gene calls are TRBV9 and TRBJ2-5; the match to TRBD2 covers 8 bases. Germline CDR1 and CDR2: SGDLS and YYNGEE. V was pared by 3 bases and J by 5 bases, with 6 bases of the junction left unmatched. The CDR3 is made up of 14 amino acids. CDR3 protein: CASSDRTSMETQYF. As DNA, the CDR3 is TGTGCCAGCAGCGACCGGACTAGCATGGAGACCCAGTACTTC.

V is TRBV11-2 and J is TRBJ1-4, with D possibly matching TRBD1 (5 bases). Deletions cut 3 bases from V and 6 bases from J, with 11 bases between. Germline V lookup: CDR1 SGHAT, CDR2 FQNNGV. The CDR3 sequence is 14 residues long. CDR3 DNA sequence: TGTGCCAGCAGCTTCGGGCAGGGCTATGAAAAACTGTTTTTT. Its translation is CASSFGQGYEKLFF.

V is TRBV7-8 and J is TRBJ1-2; weak D call: TRBD1 (6 bases). Between the trimmed V and J ends, which lost 3 bases and 3 bases, there was a span of 14 bases. Germline CDR1 is SGHVS and CDR2 is FQNEAQ. CDR3 size: 15 residues. This CDR3 is CASSFTGMGDYGYTF. Here the CDR3 DNA reads TGTGCCAGCAGCTTTACAGGGATGGGAGACTATGGCTACACCTTC.

The chain combines TRBV29-1 with TRBJ1-2; 7 bases agree with TRBD1. The V gene's germline CDR1 is SQVTM and CDR2 ANQGSEA. The J segment lost 3 bases and the V segment lost 3 bases, leaving 7 bases of the junction unmatched. The CDR3 covers 14 residues. The CDR3 DNA is TGCAGCGTTGATCCGGGACAGACCCACTATGGCTACACCTTC. The encoded protein is CSVDPGQTHYGYTF.

The rearrangement joins TRBV19 to TRBJ2-1, with D unresolved. The CDR3 spans 15 residues. V shed 3 bases and J shed 0 bases, with 9 bases lying between them. Germline V CDR1 and CDR2: LNHDA, SQIVND (reference sequence). CDR3: CASSMKVSSYNEQFF. In DNA, the CDR3 is TGTGCCAGTAGTATGAAAGTGAGCTCCTACAATGAGCAGTTCTTC.